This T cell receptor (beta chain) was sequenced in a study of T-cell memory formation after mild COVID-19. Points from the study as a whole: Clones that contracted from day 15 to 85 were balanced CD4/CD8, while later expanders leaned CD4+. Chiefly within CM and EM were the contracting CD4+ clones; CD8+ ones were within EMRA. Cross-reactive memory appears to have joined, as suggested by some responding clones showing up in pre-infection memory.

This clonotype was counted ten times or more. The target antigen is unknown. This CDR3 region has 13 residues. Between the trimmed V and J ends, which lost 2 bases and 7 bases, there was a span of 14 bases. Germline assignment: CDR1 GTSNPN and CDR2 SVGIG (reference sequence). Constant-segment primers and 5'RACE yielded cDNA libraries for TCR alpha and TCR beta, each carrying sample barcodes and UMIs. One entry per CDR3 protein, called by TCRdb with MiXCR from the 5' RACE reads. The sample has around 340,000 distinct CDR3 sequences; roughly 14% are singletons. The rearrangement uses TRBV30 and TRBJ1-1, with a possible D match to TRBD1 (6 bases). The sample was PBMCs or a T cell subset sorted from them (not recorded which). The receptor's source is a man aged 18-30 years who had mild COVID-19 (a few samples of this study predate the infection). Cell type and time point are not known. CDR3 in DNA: TGTGCCTGGAGTTTGGAGGGGGTGAGTGAAGCTTTCTTT. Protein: CAWSLEGVSEAFF.